These 22 T cell receptor beta chains came from one sample sequenced in a study of blood T cells in healthy people across ages. A second PCR of 7 to 11 cycles used a sample-barcoded 5' primer and a J-beta primer mix. TCRdb processed the 5' RACE reads anew with MiXCR; each CDR3 protein has one entry. The repertoire holds about 1.1 million distinct CDR3 sequences, with roughly two fifths as singletons. The sequencing sample was made of blood. The receptors stem from a man younger than 35 in good health.

The chain combines TRBV2 with TRBJ2-2; D remains ambiguous. CDR3 length: 13 residues. V was pared by 8 bases and J by 1 base, with 8 bases between. CDR1 and CDR2 from the germline V gene are SNHLY and FYNNEI. The CDR3, as DNA: TGTGCCAGCGGGCTCCTGAACACCGGGGAGCTGTTTTTT. It encodes CASGLLNTGELFF.

The rearrangement joins TRBV4-3 to TRBJ1-4; 7 bases line up with TRBD1. The CDR3 is 17 amino acids. Germline values: CDR1 LGHNA, CDR2 YSLEER. The ends lost 2 bases at V and 10 bases at J; junction bases unmatched: 16. The CDR3 loop is CASSQIGRGREDAKLFF. Here the CDR3 DNA reads TGCGCCAGCAGCCAAATTGGGAGGGGGCGTGAGGATGCAAAACTGTTTTTT.

In the case of this clonotype: Being one base from a much bigger clone, this may be a read error. V is TRBV29-1 and J is TRBJ2-7; weak D call: TRBD1 (8 bases). The germline CDR1 and CDR2 sequences are SQVTM and ANQGSEA. The V end lost 7 bases, the J end lost 4 bases, and 17 bases lay between the germline ends. The CDR3 has 13 residues. In DNA form, the CDR3 reads TGCAGCGCTGATGACAGGGGAGGGTACGAGCAGTACTTC. Its protein product is CSADDRGGYEQYF.

This chain uses TRBV7-3 with TRBJ2-1; 7 bases match TRBD2. The CDR3 length is 15 residues. V lost 5 bases to trimming and J lost 2 bases; unmatched junction nucleotides: 6. Germline-derived CDR1 and CDR2 are SGHTA and FQGTGA. The CDR3, as DNA: TGTGCCAGCAGCCGAAGCGGGGCGCCCTACAATGAGCAGTTCTTC. Translated, it gives CASSRSGAPYNEQFF.

V and J are TRBV7-9 and TRBJ2-1; D not certain. Per the germline V gene, CDR1 is SEHNR and CDR2 is FQNEAQ (reference sequence). The germline V and J ends were trimmed by 3 bases and 0 bases, with 9 bases remaining between them. There are 15 residues in the CDR3. CDR3 DNA: TGTGCCAGCAGCTTTTCGGCTAGCTCCTACAATGAGCAGTTCTTC. Translation: CASSFSASSYNEQFF.

The sample holds many counts of this clonotype. This chain links TRBV5-1 with TRBJ2-3, with 7 bases identical to TRBD1. V gave up 3 bases and J gave up 2 bases; unmatched junction bases: 3. Germline V lookup: CDR1 SGHRS, CDR2 YFSETQ. This CDR3 spans 14 amino acids. DNA for the CDR3: TGCGCCAGCAGCTCGGGACAGACCACAGATACGCAGTATTTT. It translates to CASSSGQTTDTQYF.

Only a few counts were recorded for this clonotype. A much larger clone lies a single base off, so this may be a read error. The chain joins TRBV27 to TRBJ2-1, with 9 bases aligning to TRBD2. Germline CDR1 is MNHEY and CDR2 is SMNVEV (reference sequence). Trimming removed 9 bases from V and 6 bases from J; junction bases left unmatched: 9. The CDR3 spans 14 residues. In DNA form, the CDR3 reads TGTGCCAGGCAGAAGCGAGCGGGGGGCAATGAGCAGTTCTTC. Protein sequence: CARQKRAGGNEQFF.

The chain uses TRBV6-2 or TRBV6-3 and TRBJ1-2; D uncertain. Germline CDR1 is MNHEY and CDR2 is SVGEGT. This CDR3 spans 13 amino acids. V shed 2 bases and J shed 4 bases, with 8 bases lying between them. For the CDR3, the DNA is TGTGCCAGCAGTTACACCAGTTTCTATGGCTACACCTTC. This codes for CASSYTSFYGYTF.

This clonotype was seen a handful of times. The chain carries TRBV6-1 and TRBJ2-3; 15 bases fit TRBD2. Germline V gene sequence: CDR1 MNHNS, CDR2 SASEGT. V shed 8 bases, J shed 4 bases, and the junction held 10 bases outside the gene matches. This CDR3 has 17 residues. The chain's CDR3 is CASGLAGGPVIPDTQYF. DNA of the CDR3: TGTGCCAGCGGACTAGCGGGGGGGCCGGTTATCCCAGATACGCAGTATTTT.

The chain uses TRBV20-1 and TRBJ2-4; D is possibly TRBD2 (6 bases). V lost 4 bases to trimming and J lost 2 bases, with 12 bases between them. This CDR3 is 14 amino acids long. Germline lookup yields CDR1 DFQATT and CDR2 SNEGSKA (reference sequence). For the CDR3, the DNA is TGCAGTGCTATGACGGGGGTTTCCAAAAACATTCAGTACTTC. This gives the protein CSAMTGVSKNIQYF.

The rearrangement joins TRBV3-1 to TRBJ2-3; D gene unclear. This CDR3 is 15 amino acids long. CDR1 is LGHDT and CDR2 is YNNKEL in the germline V gene (reference sequence). V lost 4 bases and J 1 base, leaving 12 bases between the germline ends. CDR3 bases: TGTGCCAGCAGCCGATCTGTCAATGGCACAGATACGCAGTATTTT. It codes for CASSRSVNGTDTQYF.

The chain uses TRBV20-1 and TRBJ2-3; 7 bases map to TRBD1. J was trimmed by 6 bases and V by 5 bases; bases with no gene match: 20. This CDR3 has 17 residues. Germline loops: CDR1 DFQATT, CDR2 SNEGSKA (reference sequence). The CDR3 loop is CSADHDRDRKGLDTQYF. Here the CDR3 DNA reads TGCAGTGCTGACCACGACAGGGACCGGAAGGGGCTCGATACGCAGTATTTT.

The genes are TRBV20-1 and TRBJ2-3; 7 nucleotides line up with TRBD1. V lost 5 bases, J lost 4 bases, and 6 bases stayed unmatched. This CDR3 spans 13 amino acids. Germline CDR1 reads DFQATT; CDR2 reads SNEGSKA (reference sequence). The CDR3 spells CSADRAGPDTQYF. CDR3 nucleotides: TGCAGTGCTGACAGGGCCGGCCCAGATACGCAGTATTTT.

This clonotype occurred a few times. The chain combines TRBV9 with TRBJ2-3; the D is unclear. V lost 0 bases and J 6 bases, leaving 8 bases between the germline ends. The germline V gene has CDR1 SGDLS and CDR2 YYNGEE. The CDR3 extends over 13 amino acids. CDR3 DNA: TGTGCCAGCAGCGTAGGGTCTCCCGATACGCAGTATTTT. Translating it yields CASSVGSPDTQYF.

This sequence joins TRBV20-1 and TRBJ2-4; D possibly corresponds to TRBD2 (6 bases). Looked up from germline, CDR1 is DFQATT and CDR2 is SNEGSKA (reference sequence). This CDR3 has 14 residues. Between the trimmed V and J ends, which lost 4 bases and 13 bases, there was a span of 23 bases. The CDR3, as DNA: TGCAGTGCTATCCGGGACTCGCGAAACAATGAGCAGTACTTC. This translates into CSAIRDSRNNEQYF.

The chain carries TRBV5-1 and TRBJ1-2; D is unresolved. Trimming removed 4 bases from V and 4 bases from J, with 11 bases in between. This CDR3 is 13 amino acids long. The germline V gene encodes CDR1 SGHRS and CDR2 YFSETQ. The CDR3 DNA sequence: TGCGCCAGCAGCGAGTCCGGCCCCTATGGCTACACCTTC. Its protein product is CASSESGPYGYTF.

The chain combines TRBV25-1 with TRBJ1-6; perhaps TRBD1 as D (6 bases). Trimming stripped 3 bases from V and 9 bases from J, with 12 bases between. Germline V gene data show CDR1 as MGHDK and CDR2 as SYGVNS. This CDR3 has 14 amino acids. CDR3 sequence: CASSETNRVSPLHF. For the CDR3, the DNA is TGTGCCAGCAGTGAGACCAACAGGGTTTCACCCCTCCACTTT. Full variable domain (outside the CDR3, taken from reference TRBV25-1 and TRBJ1-6): EADIYQTPRYLVIGTGKKITLECSQTMGHDKMYWYQQDPGMELHLIHYSYGVNSTEKGDLSSESTVSRIRTEHFPLTLESARPSHTSQYLCASSETNRVSPLHFGNGTRLTVT.

The chain carries TRBV2 and TRBJ1-3; D is possibly TRBD1 (6 bases). The CDR3 contains 16 residues. Trimming stripped 4 bases from V and 0 bases from J, with 13 bases between. CDR1 and CDR2 (germline): SNHLY, FYNNEI. The CDR3 DNA is TGTGCCAGCAGTGGGACCAGGGGAAACTCTGGAAACACCATATATTTT. Protein sequence: CASSGTRGNSGNTIYF.

The V and J genes are TRBV20-1 and TRBJ1-4; D is possibly TRBD1 (5 bases). The CDR3 covers 14 residues. Germline V gives CDR1 DFQATT, CDR2 SNEGSKA (reference sequence). Trimming shortened V by 2 bases and J by 10 bases, and 17 bases separated the two germline ends. The CDR3 bases are TGCAGTGCTAGACCCGGGACCGAGGTGGGAAAACTGTTTTTT. Its translation is CSARPGTEVGKLFF.

This clonotype was picked up many times. The chain combines TRBV29-1 with TRBJ2-3; D perhaps matches TRBD1 (6 bases). This CDR3 is 16 amino acids long. The V and J ends lost 2 bases and 0 bases respectively, with 15 bases between them. Germline values: CDR1 SQVTM, CDR2 ANQGSEA. CDR3 in DNA: TGCAGCGTTGAAAACCCACAGGGCCCAAGCACAGATACGCAGTATTTT. Translating it yields CSVENPQGPSTDTQYF.

The chain employs TRBV29-1 and TRBJ2-5; either TRBD1 or TRBD2 may supply D (5 bases each). The V gene lost 7 bases and the J gene lost 7 bases, with 16 bases spanning the gap. The CDR3 contains 12 residues. The germline CDR1 and CDR2 sequences are SQVTM and ANQGSEA. CDR3 DNA: TGCAGCGCCGCCGGGACCCTTCTGACCCAGTACTTC. Residues: CSAAGTLLTQYF.

The CDR3 bases are TGTGCCAGCACACCATACAGGCCGTACGAGCAGTACTTC. Amino acid sequence: CASTPYRPYEQYF. V is TRBV3-1 and J is TRBJ2-7, with TRBD1 as a possible D gene (5 bases). Trimming cost V 7 bases and J 4 bases, with 14 bases left between them. CDR1 and CDR2 from the germline V gene are LGHDT and YNNKEL (reference sequence). CDR3 length: 13 amino acids.